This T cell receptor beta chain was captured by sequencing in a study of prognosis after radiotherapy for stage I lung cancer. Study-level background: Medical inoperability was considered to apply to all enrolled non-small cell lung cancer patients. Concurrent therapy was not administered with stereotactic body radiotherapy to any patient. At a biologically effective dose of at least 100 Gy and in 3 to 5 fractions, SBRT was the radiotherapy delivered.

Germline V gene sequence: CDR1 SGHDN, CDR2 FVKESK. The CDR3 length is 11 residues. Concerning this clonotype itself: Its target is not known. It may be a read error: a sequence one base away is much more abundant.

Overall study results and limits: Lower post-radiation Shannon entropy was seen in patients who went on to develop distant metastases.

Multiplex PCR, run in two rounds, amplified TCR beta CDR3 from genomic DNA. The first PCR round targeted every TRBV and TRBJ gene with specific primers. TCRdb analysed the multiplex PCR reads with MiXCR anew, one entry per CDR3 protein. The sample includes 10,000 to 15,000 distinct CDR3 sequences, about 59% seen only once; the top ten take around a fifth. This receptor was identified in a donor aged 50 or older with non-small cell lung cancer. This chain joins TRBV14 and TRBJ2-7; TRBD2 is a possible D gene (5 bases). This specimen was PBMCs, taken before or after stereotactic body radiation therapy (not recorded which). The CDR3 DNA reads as TGTGCCAGCATCCGCTCGAGGGAGCAGCACTTC. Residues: CASIRSREQHF.